This T cell receptor (beta chain) was retrieved from a study of cytomegalovirus exposure and HLA in healthy donors. The PCR used 60 Vbeta and 13 Jbeta primers. Profiling relied on immunoSEQ multiplex PCR, and the TCRdb table lists in-frame clones only, not all of them. The table lists roughly 180,000 clones, roughly 81% of them singletons. Sequencing was carried out using PBMCs. The receptor's source is a girl aged 5 to 17 in good health and CMV-seropositive.

DNA of the CDR3: TGTGCCAGCAGCGCCCGGCGATTCAGCGATGAGCAGTTCTTC. Translated: CASSARRFSDEQFF. The gene calls are TRBV9 and TRBJ2-1, with D hard to call. This CDR3 has 14 amino acids. CDR1 is SGDLS and CDR2 is YYNGEE in the germline V gene. The V end lost 3 bases, the J end lost 8 bases, and 15 bases lay between the germline ends.